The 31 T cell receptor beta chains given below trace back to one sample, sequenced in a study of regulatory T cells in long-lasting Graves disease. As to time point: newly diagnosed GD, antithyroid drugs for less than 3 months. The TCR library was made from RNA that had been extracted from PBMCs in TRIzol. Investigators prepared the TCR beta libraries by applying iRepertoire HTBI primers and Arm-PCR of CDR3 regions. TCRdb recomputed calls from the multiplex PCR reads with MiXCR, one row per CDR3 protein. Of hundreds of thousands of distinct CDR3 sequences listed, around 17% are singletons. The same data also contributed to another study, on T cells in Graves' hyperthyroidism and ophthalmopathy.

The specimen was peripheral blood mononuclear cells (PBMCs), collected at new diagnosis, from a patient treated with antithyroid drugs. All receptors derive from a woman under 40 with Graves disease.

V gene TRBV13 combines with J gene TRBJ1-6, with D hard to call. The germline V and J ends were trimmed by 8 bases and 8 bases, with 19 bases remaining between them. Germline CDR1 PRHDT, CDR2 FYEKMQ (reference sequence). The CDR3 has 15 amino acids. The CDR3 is CASRTVTEGYSPLHF. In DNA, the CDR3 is TGTGCCAGCCGAACAGTCACGGAAGGGTATTCACCCCTCCACTTT.

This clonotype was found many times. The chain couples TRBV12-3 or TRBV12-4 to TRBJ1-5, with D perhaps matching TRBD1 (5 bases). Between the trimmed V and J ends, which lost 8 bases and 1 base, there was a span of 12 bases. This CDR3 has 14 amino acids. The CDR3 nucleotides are TGTGCCAGCTCTTTAGGGGAGAGCAATCAGCCCCAGCATTTT. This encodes CASSLGESNQPQHF.

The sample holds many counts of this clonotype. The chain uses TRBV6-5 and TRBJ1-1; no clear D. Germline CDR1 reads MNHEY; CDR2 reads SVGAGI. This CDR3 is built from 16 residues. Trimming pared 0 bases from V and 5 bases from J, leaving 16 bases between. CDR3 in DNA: TGTGCCAGCAGTTACTCATTACCCCCAAACTGGACTGAAGCTTTCTTT. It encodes CASSYSLPPNWTEAFF.

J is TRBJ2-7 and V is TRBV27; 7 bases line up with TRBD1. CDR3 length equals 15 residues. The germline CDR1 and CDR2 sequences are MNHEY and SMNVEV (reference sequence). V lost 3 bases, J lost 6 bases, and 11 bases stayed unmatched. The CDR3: CASSLDRWSDGEQYF. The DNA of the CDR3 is TGTGCCAGCAGTTTGGACAGGTGGTCTGACGGCGAGCAGTACTTC.

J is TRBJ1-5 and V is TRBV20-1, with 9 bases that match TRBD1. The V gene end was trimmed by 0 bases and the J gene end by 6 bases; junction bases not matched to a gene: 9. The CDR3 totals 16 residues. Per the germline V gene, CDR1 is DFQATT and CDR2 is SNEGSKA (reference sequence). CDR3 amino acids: CSARDRHRGLSQPQHF. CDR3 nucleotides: TGCAGTGCTAGAGATCGGCACAGGGGGCTCAGTCAGCCCCAGCATTTT.

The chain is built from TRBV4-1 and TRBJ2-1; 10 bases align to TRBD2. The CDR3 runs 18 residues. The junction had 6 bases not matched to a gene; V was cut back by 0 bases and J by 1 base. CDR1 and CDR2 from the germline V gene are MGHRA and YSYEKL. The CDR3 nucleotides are TGCGCCAGCAGCCAAGATCTTGGACTAGCGGAATCCTACAATGAGCAGTTCTTC. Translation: CASSQDLGLAESYNEQFF.

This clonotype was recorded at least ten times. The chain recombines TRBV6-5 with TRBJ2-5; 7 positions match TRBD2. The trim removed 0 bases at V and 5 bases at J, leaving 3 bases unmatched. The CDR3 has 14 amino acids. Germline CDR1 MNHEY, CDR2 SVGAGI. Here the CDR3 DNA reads TGTGCCAGCAGTTACTCACGGGGAGGGGAGACCCAGTACTTC. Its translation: CASSYSRGGETQYF.

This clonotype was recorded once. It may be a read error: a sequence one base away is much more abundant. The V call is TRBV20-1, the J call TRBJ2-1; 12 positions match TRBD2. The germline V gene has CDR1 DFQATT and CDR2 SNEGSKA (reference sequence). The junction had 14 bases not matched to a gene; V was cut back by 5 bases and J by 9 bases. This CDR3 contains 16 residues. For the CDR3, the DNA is TGCAGTGCTGCTCTCCCCGGGACTAGCGGGTGGGCTGAGCAGTTCTTC. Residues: CSAALPGTSGWAEQFF.

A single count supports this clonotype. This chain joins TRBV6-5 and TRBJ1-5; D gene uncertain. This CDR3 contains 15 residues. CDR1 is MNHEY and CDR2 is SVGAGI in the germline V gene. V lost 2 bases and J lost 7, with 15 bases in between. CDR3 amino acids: CASSYAAGVGQPQHF. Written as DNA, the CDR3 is TGTGCCAGCAGTTACGCGGCGGGCGTGGGGCAGCCCCAGCATTTT.

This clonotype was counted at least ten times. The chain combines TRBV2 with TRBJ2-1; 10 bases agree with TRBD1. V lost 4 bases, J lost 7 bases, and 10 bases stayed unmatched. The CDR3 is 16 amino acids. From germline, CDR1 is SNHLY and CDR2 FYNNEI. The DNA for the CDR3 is TGTGCCAGCAGTGTGCCTTCGGGACAGGGGATAAATGAGCAGTTCTTC. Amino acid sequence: CASSVPSGQGINEQFF.

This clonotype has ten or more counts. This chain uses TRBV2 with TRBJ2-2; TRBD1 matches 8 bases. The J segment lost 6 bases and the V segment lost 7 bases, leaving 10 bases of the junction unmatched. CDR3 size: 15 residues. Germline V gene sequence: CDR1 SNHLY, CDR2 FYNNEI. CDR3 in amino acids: CASNLRTGNPGELFF. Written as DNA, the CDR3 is TGTGCCAGCAACCTACGGACAGGGAATCCCGGGGAGCTGTTTTTT.

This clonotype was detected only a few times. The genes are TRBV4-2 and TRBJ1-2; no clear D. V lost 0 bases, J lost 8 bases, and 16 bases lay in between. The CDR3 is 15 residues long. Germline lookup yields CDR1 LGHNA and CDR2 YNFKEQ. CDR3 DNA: TGTGCCAGCAGCCAAGATTTCCCGGTACAGAGAGGCTACACCTTC. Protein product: CASSQDFPVQRGYTF.

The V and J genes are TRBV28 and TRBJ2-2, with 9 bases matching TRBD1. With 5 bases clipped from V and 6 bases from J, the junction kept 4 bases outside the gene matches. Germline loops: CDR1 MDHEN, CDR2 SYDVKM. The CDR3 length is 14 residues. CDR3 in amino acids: CASSAGTGPGELFF. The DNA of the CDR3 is TGTGCCAGCAGTGCGGGGACAGGGCCCGGGGAGCTGTTTTTT.

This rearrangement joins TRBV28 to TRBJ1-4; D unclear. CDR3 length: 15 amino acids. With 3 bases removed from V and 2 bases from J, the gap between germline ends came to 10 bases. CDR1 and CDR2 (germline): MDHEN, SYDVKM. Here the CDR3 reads CASSFWRGTNEKLFF. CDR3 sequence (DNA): TGTGCCAGCAGTTTCTGGAGAGGGACTAATGAAAAACTGTTTTTT.

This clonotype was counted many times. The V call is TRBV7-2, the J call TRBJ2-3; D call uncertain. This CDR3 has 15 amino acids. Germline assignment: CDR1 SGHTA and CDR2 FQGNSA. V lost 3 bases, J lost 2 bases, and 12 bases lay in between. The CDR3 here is CASSLGVRFTDTQYF. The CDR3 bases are TGTGCCAGCAGCTTGGGTGTACGGTTCACAGATACGCAGTATTTT.

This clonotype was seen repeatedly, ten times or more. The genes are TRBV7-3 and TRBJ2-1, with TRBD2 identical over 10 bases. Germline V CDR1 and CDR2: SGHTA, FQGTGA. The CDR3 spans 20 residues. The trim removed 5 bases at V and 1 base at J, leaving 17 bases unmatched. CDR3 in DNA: TGTGCCAGCAGCCCCACGGCGACAGCGGGAGGGCCACTGTCCTACAATGAGCAGTTCTTC. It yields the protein CASSPTATAGGPLSYNEQFF. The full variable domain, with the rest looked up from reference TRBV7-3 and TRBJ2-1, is GAGVSQTPSNKVTEKGKYVELRCDPISGHTALYWYRQSLGQGPEFLIYFQGTGAADDSGLPNDRFFAVRPEGSVSTLKIQRTERGDSAVYLCASSPTATAGGPLSYNEQFFGPGTRLTVL.

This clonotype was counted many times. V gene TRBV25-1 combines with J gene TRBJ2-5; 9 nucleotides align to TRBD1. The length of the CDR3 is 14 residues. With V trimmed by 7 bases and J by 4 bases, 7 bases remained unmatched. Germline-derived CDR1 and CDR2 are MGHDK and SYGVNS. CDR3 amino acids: CASIGTGLGETQYF. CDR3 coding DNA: TGTGCCAGCATAGGGACAGGGTTGGGAGAGACCCAGTACTTC.

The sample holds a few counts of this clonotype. For the CDR3, the DNA is TGCGCCAGCAGCAATCGACAGGGATACGAGCAGTACTTC. Amino acid sequence: CASSNRQGYEQYF. V gene TRBV4-1 combines with J gene TRBJ2-7; 7 bases align to TRBD1. The junction had 5 bases not matched to a gene; V was cut back by 5 bases and J by 4 bases. CDR3 size: 13 residues. CDR1 is MGHRA and CDR2 is YSYEKL in the germline V gene.

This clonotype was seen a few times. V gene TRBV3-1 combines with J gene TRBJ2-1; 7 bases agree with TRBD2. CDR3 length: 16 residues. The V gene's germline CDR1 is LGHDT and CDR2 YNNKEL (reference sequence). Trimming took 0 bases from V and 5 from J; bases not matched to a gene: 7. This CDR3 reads CASSQDSWEGHNEQFF. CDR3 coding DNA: TGTGCCAGCAGCCAAGATAGTTGGGAGGGACACAATGAGCAGTTCTTC.

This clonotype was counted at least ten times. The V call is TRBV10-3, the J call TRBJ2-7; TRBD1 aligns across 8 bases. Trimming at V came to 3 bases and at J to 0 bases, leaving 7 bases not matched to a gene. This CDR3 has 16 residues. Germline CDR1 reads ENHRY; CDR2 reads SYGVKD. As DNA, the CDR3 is TGTGCCATCAGTGACTCGGGACAGGAATACTCCTACGAGCAGTACTTC. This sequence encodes CAISDSGQEYSYEQYF.

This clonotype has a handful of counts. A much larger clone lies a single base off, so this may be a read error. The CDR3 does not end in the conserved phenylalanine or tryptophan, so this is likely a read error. In nucleotides, the CDR3 is TGTGCCAGCGGTTCCGGGACAGGGGGAGTCACTGAAGCTTTCCTT. This gives the protein CASGSGTGGVTEAFL. The chain is built from TRBV28 and TRBJ1-1; 11 positions agree with TRBD1. V shed 8 bases, J shed 4 bases, and the junction held 9 bases outside the gene matches. Germline V gives CDR1 MDHEN, CDR2 SYDVKM. The CDR3 is made up of 15 amino acids.

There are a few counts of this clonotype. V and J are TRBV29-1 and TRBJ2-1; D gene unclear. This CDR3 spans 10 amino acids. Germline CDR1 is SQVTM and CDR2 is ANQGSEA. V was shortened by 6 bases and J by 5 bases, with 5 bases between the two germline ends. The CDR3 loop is CSVKNNEQFF. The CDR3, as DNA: TGCAGCGTCAAGAACAATGAGCAGTTCTTC.

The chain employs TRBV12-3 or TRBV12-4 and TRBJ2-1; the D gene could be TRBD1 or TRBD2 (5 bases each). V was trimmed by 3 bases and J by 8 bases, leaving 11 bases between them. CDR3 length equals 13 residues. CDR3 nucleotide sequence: TGTGCCAGCAGTTTGGGGGTGGGGGATGAGCAGTTCTTC. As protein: CASSLGVGDEQFF.

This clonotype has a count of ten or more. The CDR3 region has the DNA TGTGCCAGCAGTTCTTTAGCGGGAGGATCCGAGCAGTACTTC. This sequence encodes CASSSLAGGSEQYF. The chain uses TRBV6-5 and TRBJ2-7, with 10 bases identical to TRBD2. The germline V gene has CDR1 MNHEY and CDR2 SVGAGI. V gave up 4 bases and J gave up 6 bases; unmatched junction bases: 6. The CDR3 has 14 amino acids.

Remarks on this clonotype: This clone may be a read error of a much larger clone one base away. The CDR3, as DNA: TGTGCCTGGAACTTGGACCAAAACCTAAAGTTGAACGGGCAGTACTTC. It is translated as CAWNLDQNLKLNGQYF. The gene calls are TRBV30 and TRBJ2-7; D is uncertain. The V gene's germline CDR1 is GTSNPN and CDR2 SVGIG (reference sequence). This CDR3 contains 16 residues. Trimming cost V 4 bases and J 9 bases, with 28 bases left between them.

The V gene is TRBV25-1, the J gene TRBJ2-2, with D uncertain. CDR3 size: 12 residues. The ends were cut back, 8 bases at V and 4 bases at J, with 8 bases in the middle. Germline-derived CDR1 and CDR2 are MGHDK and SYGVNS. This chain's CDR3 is CASGFFTGELFF. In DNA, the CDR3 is TGTGCCAGCGGGTTTTTCACCGGGGAGCTGTTTTTT. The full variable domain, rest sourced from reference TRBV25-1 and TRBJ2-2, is EADIYQTPRYLVIGTGKKITLECSQTMGHDKMYWYQQDPGMELHLIHYSYGVNSTEKGDLSSESTVSRIRTEHFPLTLESARPSHTSQYLCASGFFTGELFFGEGSRLTVL.

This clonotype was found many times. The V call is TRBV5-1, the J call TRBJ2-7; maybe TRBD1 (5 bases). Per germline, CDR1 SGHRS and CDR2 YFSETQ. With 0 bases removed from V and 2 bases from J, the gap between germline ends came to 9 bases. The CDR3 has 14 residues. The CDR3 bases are TGCGCCAGCAGCTTGGAGGTCAGGGCCTACGAGCAGTACTTC. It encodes CASSLEVRAYEQYF.

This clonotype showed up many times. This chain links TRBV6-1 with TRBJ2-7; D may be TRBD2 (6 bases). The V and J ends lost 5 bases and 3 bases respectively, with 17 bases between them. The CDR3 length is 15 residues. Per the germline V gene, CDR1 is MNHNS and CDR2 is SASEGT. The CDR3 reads CASSPGGSRLYEQYF. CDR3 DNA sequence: TGTGCCAGCAGTCCTGGGGGGAGTCGACTCTACGAGCAGTACTTC.

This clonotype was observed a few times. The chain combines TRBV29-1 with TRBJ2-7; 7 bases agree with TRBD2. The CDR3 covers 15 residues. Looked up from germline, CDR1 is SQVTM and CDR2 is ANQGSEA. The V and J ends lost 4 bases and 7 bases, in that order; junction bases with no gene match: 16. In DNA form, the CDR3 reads TGCAGCGTTGCCTGGGGGGGACGGATGGGCAATGAGCAGTACTTC. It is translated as CSVAWGGRMGNEQYF.

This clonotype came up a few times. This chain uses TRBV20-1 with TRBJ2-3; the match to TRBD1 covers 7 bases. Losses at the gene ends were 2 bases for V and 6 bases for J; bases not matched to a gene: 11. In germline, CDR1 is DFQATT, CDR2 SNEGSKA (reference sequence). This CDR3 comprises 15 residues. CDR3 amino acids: CSARSRQGPPDTQYF. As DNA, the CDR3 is TGCAGTGCTAGATCCAGACAGGGCCCCCCGGATACGCAGTATTTT.

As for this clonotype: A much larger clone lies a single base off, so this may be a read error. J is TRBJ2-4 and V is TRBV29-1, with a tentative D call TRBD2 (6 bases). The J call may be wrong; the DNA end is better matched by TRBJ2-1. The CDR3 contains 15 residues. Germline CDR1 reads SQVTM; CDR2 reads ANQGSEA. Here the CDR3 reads CSASTGTVSSYEQFF. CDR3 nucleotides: TGCAGCGCGTCGACTGGGACTGTCAGCTCCTACGAGCAGTTCTTC.